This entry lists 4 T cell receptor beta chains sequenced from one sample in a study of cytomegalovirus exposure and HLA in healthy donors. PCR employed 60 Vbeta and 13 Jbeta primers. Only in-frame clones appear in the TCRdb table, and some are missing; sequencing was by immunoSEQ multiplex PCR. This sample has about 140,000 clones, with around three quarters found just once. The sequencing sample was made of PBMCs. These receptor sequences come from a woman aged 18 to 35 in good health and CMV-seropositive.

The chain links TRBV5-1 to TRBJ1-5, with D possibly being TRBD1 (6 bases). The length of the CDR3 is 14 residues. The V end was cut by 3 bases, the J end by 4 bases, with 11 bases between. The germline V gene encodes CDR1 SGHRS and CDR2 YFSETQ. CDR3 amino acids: CASSSGTPNQPQHF. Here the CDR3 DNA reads TGCGCCAGCAGCTCCGGGACACCGAATCAGCCCCAGCATTTT.

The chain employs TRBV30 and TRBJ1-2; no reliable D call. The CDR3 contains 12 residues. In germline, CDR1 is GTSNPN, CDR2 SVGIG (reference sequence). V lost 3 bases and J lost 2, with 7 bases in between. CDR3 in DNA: TGTGCCTGGAGGACGGGAAACTATGGCTACACCTTC. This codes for CAWRTGNYGYTF.

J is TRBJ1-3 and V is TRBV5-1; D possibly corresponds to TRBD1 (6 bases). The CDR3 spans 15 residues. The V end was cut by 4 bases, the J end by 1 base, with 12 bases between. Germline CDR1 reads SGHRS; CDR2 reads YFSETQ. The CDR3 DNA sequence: TGCGCCAGCAGCGTCTTAGGGGGATCTGGAAACACCATATATTTT. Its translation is CASSVLGGSGNTIYF.

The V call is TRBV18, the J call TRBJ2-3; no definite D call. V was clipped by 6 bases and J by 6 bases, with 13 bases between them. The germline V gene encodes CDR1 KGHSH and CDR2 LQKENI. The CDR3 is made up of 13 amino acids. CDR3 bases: TGTGCCAGCTCGAAGGTCGGGTCGGATACGCAGTATTTT. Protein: CASSKVGSDTQYF.